This TCR beta chain appears in the sequencing data of a study of Graves' ophthalmopathy and Graves' hyperthyroidism. In the study overall: Blood was drawn at initial diagnosis, before any treatment. The study's findings and limits: In separating ophthalmopathy from stable hyperthyroidism, a 13-signature model achieved nearly 90% sensitivity and approximately 80% specificity. Blood shared most expanded thyroid clonotypes above 0.001 frequency.

Concerning this clonotype: Its antigen is undetermined.

Germline lookup yields CDR1 SGHTA and CDR2 FQGNSA. There are 16 residues in the CDR3. Trimming stripped 1 base from V and 2 bases from J, with 12 bases between. Amplification targeted the TCR beta CDR3 regions, with RNA transcripts as the source material. A first-round RT-PCR used HTBI primers, followed by a second-round multiplex PCR. TCRdb analysed the multiplex PCR reads with MiXCR anew, one entry per CDR3 protein. The sample holds 360,000 or so distinct CDR3 sequences, about 18% seen once. A duration under 3 months, NOSPECS ≥4, CAS ≥3 and moderate-to-severe activity characterized the donors with ophthalmopathy.

This sequence was found in a woman aged 18-29 years with Graves' ophthalmopathy. V gene TRBV7-2 combines with J gene TRBJ2-1; D not certain. What was sequenced was peripheral blood. As DNA, the CDR3 is TGTGCCAGCAGCTTAGAGTCGCTAGTAGCCTACAATGAGCAGTTCTTC. Translated, it gives CASSLESLVAYNEQFF.